These 28 T cell receptor beta chains came from one sample sequenced in a study of CD8 T cells in Susac syndrome. Reverse transcription of roughly 0.5 to 1 ug RNA was carried out with random hexamers. TCRdb independently ran MiXCR on the immunoSEQ multiplex PCR reads; one entry per CDR3 protein. The repertoire holds 95,000 to 150,000 distinct CDR3 sequences, with over 90% as singletons. Material for sequencing was CD8+ T cells from PBMCs. These receptors were collected from a human donor with multiple sclerosis.

The chain couples TRBV9 to TRBJ1-2, with 10 positions matching TRBD1. After removal of 3 bases from V and 1 base from J, the junction contained 3 bases not matched to a gene. Looked up from germline, CDR1 is SGDLS and CDR2 is YYNGEE. The CDR3 has 15 amino acids. The CDR3 sequence is CASSGDRGVNYGYTF. The CDR3, as DNA: TGTGCCAGCAGCGGGGACAGGGGAGTTAACTATGGCTACACCTTC.

V gene TRBV2 combines with J gene TRBJ1-2; D ambiguous. Germline CDR1 is SNHLY and CDR2 is FYNNEI. The CDR3 loop spans 13 amino acids. V was pared by 2 bases and J by 4 bases, with 8 bases between. CDR3 protein: CASSEIQVYGYTF. In nucleotides, the CDR3 is TGTGCCAGCAGTGAAATCCAGGTCTATGGCTACACCTTC.

V and J are TRBV6-2 or TRBV6-3 and TRBJ2-7, with 8 bases aligning to TRBD1. Germline V gene lookup returns CDR1 MNHEY and CDR2 SVGEGT. The length of the CDR3 is 15 residues. V lost 5 bases, J lost 0 bases, and 6 bases stayed unmatched. DNA for the CDR3: TGTGCCAGCAGTATAAGGACAGGGAGCTCCTACGAGCAGTACTTC. This encodes CASSIRTGSSYEQYF.

The V call is TRBV7-9, the J call TRBJ1-5; a possible D gene is TRBD1 (6 bases). Germline loops: CDR1 SEHNR, CDR2 FQNEAQ (reference sequence). The CDR3 consists of 15 residues. Trimming stripped 5 bases from V and 6 bases from J, with 17 bases between. CDR3 residues: CASSGGAAASQPQHF. The CDR3 DNA reads TGTGCCAGCAGCGGGGGGGCGGCGGCAAGTCAGCCCCAGCATTTT. Based on the CDR3 plus reference TRBV7-9 and TRBJ1-5, the full variable domain is DTGVSQNPRHKITKRGQNVTFRCDPISEHNRLYWYRQTLGQGPEFLTYFQNEAQLEKSRLLSDRFSAERPKGSFSTLEIQRTEQGDSAMYLCASSGGAAASQPQHFGDGTRLSIL.

The chain employs TRBV27 and TRBJ1-6; TRBD1 is a possible D gene (5 bases). Germline V gene sequence: CDR1 MNHEY, CDR2 SMNVEV (reference sequence). V lost 0 bases to trimming and J lost 7 bases, with 13 bases between them. The CDR3 extends over 16 amino acids. CDR3 in DNA: TGTGCCAGCAGTTTATCTGGGACGGGACGAAATTCACCCCTCCACTTT. Its protein product is CASSLSGTGRNSPLHF.

The chain recombines TRBV2 with TRBJ2-1; D perhaps matches TRBD2 (6 bases). CDR3 size: 16 residues. V dropped 6 bases and J dropped 8 bases, with 23 bases sitting between them. The germline V gene encodes CDR1 SNHLY and CDR2 FYNNEI. The CDR3 protein is CASRAPEGSSADEQFF. The CDR3 DNA is TGTGCCAGCAGGGCCCCGGAAGGTTCTAGCGCTGATGAGCAGTTCTTC.

V gene TRBV11-2 combines with J gene TRBJ2-7; no reliable D call. V was clipped by 2 bases and J by 2 bases, with 10 bases between them. There are 14 residues in the CDR3. Per germline, CDR1 SGHAT and CDR2 FQNNGV. CDR3 nucleotides: TGTGCCAGCAGCTTATCAAGACGTCCCTACGAGCAGTACGTC. This translates into CASSLSRRPYEQYV.

The CDR3 DNA is TGTGCCAGCAGCTTGGATCTGACGGTCCGAGCGGGAGGGAACTACAATGAGCAGTTCTTC. The encoded protein is CASSLDLTVRAGGNYNEQFF. The rearrangement links TRBV5-4 to TRBJ2-1; 10 bases agree with TRBD2. Losses at the gene ends were 0 bases for V and 3 bases for J; bases not matched to a gene: 15. The CDR3 spans 20 residues. Germline assignment: CDR1 SGHNT and CDR2 YYREEE (reference sequence). Supplemented by reference TRBV5-4 and TRBJ2-1, the full variable domain reads ETGVTQSPTHLIKTRGQQVTLRCSSQSGHNTVSWYQQALGQGPQFIFQYYREEENGRGNFPPRFSGLQFPNYSSELNVNALELDDSALYLCASSLDLTVRAGGNYNEQFFGPGTRLTVL.

The chain carries TRBV5-6 and TRBJ1-3; D not resolved. CDR3 length equals 18 residues. From germline, CDR1 is SGHDT and CDR2 YYEEEE. Trimming removed 4 bases from V and 6 bases from J, with 26 bases in between. The CDR3 is CASSPTFGSILPENTIYF. The DNA for the CDR3 is TGTGCCAGCAGCCCTACCTTCGGGAGCATCCTTCCTGAAAACACCATATATTTT. The entire variable domain, with the rest obtained from reference TRBV5-6 and TRBJ1-3, is as follows: DAGVTQSPTHLIKTRGQQVTLRCSPKSGHDTVSWYQQALGQGPQFIFQYYEEEERQRGNFPDRFSGHQFPNYSSELNVNALLLGDSALYLCASSPTFGSILPENTIYFGEGSWLTVV.

Written as DNA, the CDR3 is TGTGCCATCAGCCCCGGGACAGGGACCTACAATGAGCAGTTCTTC. It codes for CAISPGTGTYNEQFF. The genes are TRBV10-3 and TRBJ2-1; 9 bases fit TRBD1. Germline CDR1 and CDR2: ENHRY and SYGVKD. The length of the CDR3 is 15 residues. Trimming cost V 6 bases and J 2 bases; bases outside gene matches: 5.

V usage is TRBV7-2 and J usage is TRBJ2-5; the D gene is possibly TRBD2 (6 bases). The CDR3 extends over 15 amino acids. Trimming took 6 bases from V and 5 from J, leaving 19 bases between them. Germline V gene sequence: CDR1 SGHTA, CDR2 FQGNSA. CDR3 DNA sequence: TGTGCCAGCAGACCCGGGAGCAGAAGGAAGGAGACCCAGTACTTC. This sequence encodes CASRPGSRRKETQYF.

CDR3 coding DNA: TGCAGTGCTCGGGGGACAGCAGGATACGAGCAGTACTTC. Translating it yields CSARGTAGYEQYF. The chain employs TRBV20-1 and TRBJ2-7; perhaps TRBD1 as D (7 bases). From germline, CDR1 is DFQATT and CDR2 SNEGSKA (reference sequence). V lost 5 bases to trimming and J lost 4 bases, with 15 bases between them. This CDR3 region has 13 residues.

This chain links TRBV29-1 with TRBJ2-4, with D possibly being TRBD1 or TRBD2 (7 bases each). With 4 bases removed from V and 6 bases from J, the gap between germline ends came to 22 bases. Germline V lookup: CDR1 SQVTM, CDR2 ANQGSEA. CDR3 length: 16 residues. The CDR3: CSVAGREGSGGNIQYF. The CDR3 nucleotides read TGCAGCGTTGCCGGCAGGGAGGGGTCAGGGGGAAACATTCAGTACTTC.

The chain carries TRBV18 and TRBJ2-7; D gene uncertain. Trimming stripped 2 bases from V and 0 bases from J, with 5 bases between. Germline V gene data show CDR1 as KGHSH and CDR2 as LQKENI. CDR3 size: 13 residues. The CDR3 nucleotides read TGTGCCAGCTCACCAGCAGACTCCTACGAGCAGTACGTC. Translation gives CASSPADSYEQYV.

This chain uses TRBV6-1 with TRBJ2-5; D is perhaps TRBD2 (5 bases). CDR3 length: 15 amino acids. The V and J ends lost 3 bases and 4 bases respectively, with 15 bases between them. CDR1 is MNHNS and CDR2 is SASEGT in the germline V gene. The CDR3 DNA is TGTGCCAGCAGTGACGAGGGCGGGTACAGAGAGACCCAGTACTTC. Amino acid sequence: CASSDEGGYRETQYF.

This chain links TRBV6-5 with TRBJ1-5; the D gene is possibly TRBD1 (5 bases). The CDR3 totals 13 residues. Germline V lookup: CDR1 MNHEY, CDR2 SVGAGI. Trimming cost V 6 bases and J 2 bases, with 8 bases left between them. The CDR3 nucleotides read TGTGCCAGCAGGGGGCTGGGCAATCAGCCCCAGCATTTT. It translates to CASRGLGNQPQHF.

The CDR3 DNA follows: TGTGCCAGCAGCTTAGACGTGAGGGACACTGAAGCTTTCTTT. Its translation is CASSLDVRDTEAFF. The rearrangement joins TRBV13 to TRBJ1-1, with no clear D. Germline V CDR1 and CDR2: PRHDT, FYEKMQ (reference sequence). V lost 1 base and J 3 bases, leaving 9 bases between the germline ends. The CDR3 is 14 residues long.

CDR3 residues: CSARSGLSPGPYEQYF. CDR3 DNA: TGCAGTGCTAGAAGCGGACTCTCCCCGGGCCCCTACGAGCAGTACTTC. The J gene is TRBJ2-7, the V gene TRBV20-1, with TRBD2 as a possible D gene (5 bases). V gave up 2 bases and J gave up 2 bases, with 19 bases separating them. Germline assignment: CDR1 DFQATT and CDR2 SNEGSKA (reference sequence). The CDR3 loop spans 16 amino acids.

The chain uses TRBV28 and TRBJ1-2; 8 nucleotides match TRBD1. This CDR3 comprises 15 residues. Germline CDR1 MDHEN, CDR2 SYDVKM. Losses at the gene ends were 5 bases for V and 6 bases for J; bases not matched to a gene: 11. The CDR3 sequence: CASSAPTGDRDGYTF. The CDR3 coding sequence is TGTGCCAGCAGTGCGCCGACAGGGGACCGCGATGGCTACACCTTC.

The gene calls are TRBV6-2 or TRBV6-3 and TRBJ2-7; D is unclear. This CDR3 contains 14 residues. Germline V lookup: CDR1 MNHEY, CDR2 SVGEGT. V lost 0 bases, J lost 1 base, and 7 bases lay in between. The CDR3 DNA reads as TGTGCCAGCAGTTACTCGTACGGATCCTACGAGCAGTACTTC. This gives the protein CASSYSYGSYEQYF.

The chain has TRBV12-3 or TRBV12-4 and TRBJ2-2; TRBD2 is a possible D gene (5 bases). The CDR3 has 18 amino acids. Between the trimmed V and J ends, which lost 4 bases and 1 base, there was a span of 19 bases. Here the CDR3 reads CASSSRRATEGNTGELFF. CDR3 DNA: TGTGCCAGCAGTTCCCGAAGGGCTACCGAGGGGAACACCGGGGAGCTGTTTTTT.

The chain combines TRBV11-2 with TRBJ2-3, with 8 bases fitting TRBD2. The CDR3 sequence is 14 residues long. Germline values: CDR1 SGHAT, CDR2 FQNNGV. V dropped 3 bases and J dropped 4; count of bases not matched to a gene: 3. CDR3 in amino acids: CASSLGTSADTQYF. DNA of the CDR3: TGTGCCAGCAGCTTGGGGACTAGTGCAGATACGCAGTATTTT.

This chain joins TRBV7-2 and TRBJ2-5; D gene unclear. Germline assignment: CDR1 SGHTA and CDR2 FQGNSA. The V end lost 1 base, the J end lost 5 bases, and 11 bases lay between the germline ends. This CDR3 has 14 amino acids. CDR3 in amino acids: CASSLVGYEETQYF. The CDR3, as DNA: TGTGCCAGCAGCTTAGTGGGGTATGAGGAGACCCAGTACTTC.

The chain links TRBV11-1 to TRBJ2-5; D may be TRBD1 (5 bases). The CDR3 loop spans 20 amino acids. V lost 5 bases and J 2 bases, leaving 30 bases between the germline ends. The V gene's germline CDR1 is SGHAT and CDR2 FQDESV (reference sequence). In nucleotides, the CDR3 is TGTGCCAGCAGCCTACCCCCCCTTAGTGTTCAGAAAGGGGTACAAGAGACCCAGTACTTC. Protein sequence: CASSLPPLSVQKGVQETQYF.

This CDR3 is CSATGTGVSQTQYF. The CDR3 region has the DNA TGCAGCGCGACCGGGACAGGGGTTTCCCAAACGCAGTATTTT. The chain joins TRBV29-1 to TRBJ2-3; 10 nucleotides align to TRBD1. There are 14 residues in the CDR3. Trimming at V came to 7 bases and at J to 9 bases, leaving 13 bases not matched to a gene. CDR1 is SQVTM and CDR2 is ANQGSEA in the germline V gene.

In DNA, the CDR3 is TGTGCCAGCAGTAAGACAGGGGGAAGCTCCTACGAGCAGTACGTC. It encodes CASSKTGGSSYEQYV. The chain recombines TRBV6-6 with TRBJ2-7; TRBD1 matches at 9 bases. Germline V gives CDR1 MNHNY, CDR2 SVGAGI (reference sequence). V shed 5 bases, J shed 0 bases, and the junction held 5 bases outside the gene matches. CDR3 length: 15 residues.

The chain has TRBV6-1 and TRBJ1-4; D perhaps matches TRBD1 (6 bases). V lost 10 bases and J lost 8, with 17 bases in between. This CDR3 is built from 13 residues. Germline assignment: CDR1 MNHNS and CDR2 SASEGT. The CDR3 region is CATCMRQDEKLFF. The CDR3 DNA follows: TGTGCCACTTGCATGAGACAGGACGAAAAACTGTTTTTT.

This rearrangement joins TRBV9 to TRBJ2-1; 7 bases fit TRBD2. This CDR3 spans 16 amino acids. V lost 4 bases and J lost 2; bases outside the gene matches: 9. CDR1 is SGDLS, CDR2 YYNGEE, per germline. This CDR3 reads CASSPWSGIAYNEQFF. CDR3 nucleotides: TGTGCCAGCAGCCCCTGGAGCGGGATTGCCTACAATGAGCAGTTCTTC.